This T cell receptor beta chain was sequenced during a study of cytomegalovirus exposure and HLA in healthy donors. About this clone: Antigen: not known.

The donors (healthy individuals) were bone marrow donors. The PCR contained 60 Vbeta and 13 Jbeta primers. The assay was immunoSEQ multiplex PCR, and TCRdb's table has in-frame clones only and misses some. Among about 170,000 clones listed, around 84% were seen once. This CDR3 region has 13 residues. Trimming removed 3 bases at V and 7 bases at J, with 7 bases between. The V gene's germline CDR1 is SGHVS and CDR2 FQNEAQ. The study, taken as a whole, reports: Accurate HLA-A and HLA-B prediction from TCR beta sequences was reported for most subjects. In a later analysis, a missense DCLRE1C variant was linked to TCR beta V- and J-gene trimming.

Source material: PBMCs. This TCR was recovered from a man between 18 and 35 years old in good health and CMV-seropositive. This chain uses TRBV7-8 with TRBJ1-6; possibly TRBD1 for D (6 bases). CDR3 sequence: CASSLQGNSPLHF. The CDR3, as DNA: TGTGCCAGCAGCTTGCAGGGGAATTCACCCCTCCACTTT.